A single sample gave rise to the 30 T cell receptor beta chains below, sequenced in a study of blood T cell repertoires in COVID-19. Generated by immunoSEQ multiplex PCR, the TCRdb table keeps only in-frame clones and is missing some. The data hold about 140,000 clones, with around nine tenths observed a single time. The sequenced sample was peripheral blood. These receptors were obtained from a middle-aged man with active or convalescent COVID-19.

The chain uses TRBV19 and TRBJ2-1; the match to TRBD1 covers 8 bases. V shed 1 base and J 4 bases; nucleotides not matched to a gene: 3. This CDR3 contains 15 residues. Germline CDR1 and CDR2: LNHDA and SQIVND (reference sequence). CDR3 sequence reads: CASSIGQGLYNEQFF. In DNA form, the CDR3 reads TGTGCCAGTAGTATAGGACAGGGGTTATACAATGAGCAGTTCTTC.

This clone was detected only a few times. The chain employs TRBV6-1 and TRBJ2-3; 10 positions match TRBD2. J lost 6 bases, V lost 2 bases, and 11 bases had no gene match. CDR3 length equals 17 residues. CDR1 is MNHNS, CDR2 SASEGT, per germline. The CDR3 DNA is TGTGCCAGCAGTGAACGCCCGAGCGGGAGGGTTGCGGATACGCAGTATTTT. It yields the protein CASSERPSGRVADTQYF.

The chain combines TRBV28 with TRBJ1-2; perhaps TRBD1 as D (5 bases). Looked up from germline, CDR1 is MDHEN and CDR2 is SYDVKM. There are 14 residues in the CDR3. V was pared by 2 bases and J by 4 bases, with 11 bases between. CDR3 residues: CASSLRGRLYGYTF. Written as DNA, the CDR3 is TGTGCCAGCAGTTTAAGGGGAAGGCTCTATGGCTACACCTTC.

The V and J genes are TRBV27 and TRBJ1-2; 10 nucleotides match TRBD1. V lost 6 bases to trimming and J lost 3 bases; unmatched junction nucleotides: 7. The length of the CDR3 is 15 residues. In germline, CDR1 is MNHEY, CDR2 SMNVEV (reference sequence). The CDR3 reads CASSQGTGADYGYTF. The CDR3 nucleotides are TGTGCCAGCAGCCAGGGGACAGGGGCCGACTATGGCTACACCTTC.

The V gene is TRBV5-1, the J gene TRBJ1-1, with TRBD1 matching 7 bases. CDR1 is SGHRS, CDR2 YFSETQ, per germline. J gave up 3 bases and V 4 bases, and 6 bases lay outside the gene matches. The CDR3 is 14 amino acids. The CDR3 nucleotides read TGCGCCAGCAGCCCCTGGGACAGCTACACTGAAGCTTTCTTT. This codes for CASSPWDSYTEAFF.

The chain carries TRBV7-2 and TRBJ2-3, with 10 bases identical to TRBD2. V dropped 5 bases and J dropped 5; count of bases not matched to a gene: 7. Germline CDR1 is SGHTA and CDR2 is FQGNSA. The CDR3 covers 15 residues. The CDR3 protein is CASSTGLAGVDTQYF. CDR3 nucleotide sequence: TGTGCCAGCAGCACGGGGCTAGCGGGAGTAGATACGCAGTATTTT.

CDR3 sequence: CASSDGQDNQPQHF. The CDR3 DNA reads as TGCGCCAGCAGTGATGGGCAGGACAATCAGCCCCAGCATTTT. The chain joins TRBV10-1 to TRBJ1-5, with D hard to call. V lost 3 bases and J lost 3, with 9 bases in between. Per germline, CDR1 WNHNN and CDR2 SYGVQD (reference sequence). The CDR3 is 14 amino acids.

The chain has TRBV4-2 and TRBJ1-4, with D perhaps TRBD1 (5 bases). V lost 0 bases to trimming and J lost 8 bases, with 19 bases between them. CDR3 size: 17 residues. Germline V lookup: CDR1 LGHNA, CDR2 YNFKEQ. CDR3 sequence reads: CASSQDRRGGFEEKLFF. Written as DNA, the CDR3 is TGTGCCAGCAGCCAAGATCGGCGGGGGGGGTTTGAGGAAAAACTGTTTTTT.

The rearrangement uses TRBV4-1 and TRBJ2-7; 10 bases are a match to TRBD1. CDR3 length equals 17 residues. Germline V gives CDR1 MGHRA, CDR2 YSYEKL. V was pared by 2 bases and J by 0 bases, with 7 bases of the junction left unmatched. The CDR3 region is CASSQKRQGAVSYEQYF. The CDR3 nucleotides read TGCGCCAGCAGCCAAAAACGACAGGGGGCCGTCTCCTACGAGCAGTACTTC.

The CDR3 loop reads CASSPSGLAGISGELFF. The CDR3 DNA sequence: TGTGCCAGCAGCCCCTCCGGGCTAGCGGGAATCTCCGGGGAGCTGTTTTTT. The chain employs TRBV7-3 and TRBJ2-2, with TRBD2 matching 9 bases. The V gene's germline CDR1 is SGHTA and CDR2 FQGTGA. J was trimmed by 6 bases and V by 5 bases; bases with no gene match: 13. CDR3 length: 17 residues.

The V and J genes are TRBV18 and TRBJ1-4; weak D call: TRBD1 (6 bases). The CDR3 extends over 16 amino acids. Germline loops: CDR1 KGHSH, CDR2 LQKENI. V was clipped by 3 bases and J by 0 bases, with 11 bases between them. CDR3 amino acids: CASSPRTVATNEKLFF. CDR3 bases: TGTGCCAGCTCACCCAGGACAGTTGCAACTAATGAAAAACTGTTTTTT.

This clone was observed once. The rearrangement uses TRBV6-2 or TRBV6-3 and TRBJ1-3; a weak D match, TRBD1 (6 bases). V lost 2 bases and J lost 0, with 14 bases in between. In germline, CDR1 is MNHEY, CDR2 SVGEGT. CDR3 length: 17 residues. The CDR3 reads CASSYPTGKSSGNTIYF. The CDR3 DNA reads TGTGCCAGCAGTTACCCGACAGGAAAATCCTCTGGAAACACCATATATTTT.

This clone was recorded a few times. V is TRBV6-1 and J is TRBJ2-7; TRBD1 aligns across 9 bases. CDR1 is MNHNS and CDR2 is SASEGT in the germline V gene. With V trimmed by 0 bases and J by 3 bases, 6 bases remained unmatched. This CDR3 has 16 amino acids. CDR3 coding DNA: TGTGCCAGCAGTGAAGCAGGACAGGGGACCCGCTACGAGCAGTACTTC. This gives the protein CASSEAGQGTRYEQYF.

The genes are TRBV29-1 and TRBJ2-1; 8 bases are shared with TRBD2. CDR1 and CDR2 from the germline V gene are SQVTM and ANQGSEA. Trimming cost V 5 bases and J 6 bases; bases outside gene matches: 12. CDR3 size: 15 residues. The CDR3 protein is CSVSQGTGTSNEQFF. CDR3 nucleotides: TGCAGCGTTTCGCAGGGAACCGGGACTAGCAATGAGCAGTTCTTC.

The chain carries TRBV5-1 and TRBJ2-2; D may be TRBD2 (5 bases). The V end was cut by 8 bases, the J end by 6 bases, with 11 bases between. Germline CDR1 reads SGHRS; CDR2 reads YFSETQ. This CDR3 is 12 amino acids long. CDR3 nucleotide sequence: TGCGCCAGTAGCCACGGGGCCGGGGAGCTGTTTTTT. It codes for CASSHGAGELFF.

V gene TRBV4-1 combines with J gene TRBJ2-7; the match to TRBD1 covers 8 bases. V trimming: 4 bases; J trimming: 3 bases; junction bases outside the gene matches: 5. The CDR3 runs 14 residues. Germline assignment: CDR1 MGHRA and CDR2 YSYEKL. Here the CDR3 reads CASSPRDRSYEQYF. CDR3 bases: TGCGCCAGCAGCCCCCGGGACAGGAGCTACGAGCAGTACTTC.

This chain connects TRBV6-6 to TRBJ2-3, with no clear D. The CDR3 contains 15 residues. Per germline, CDR1 MNHNY and CDR2 SVGAGI (reference sequence). V shed 4 bases and J shed 0 bases, with 11 bases lying between them. The CDR3, as DNA: TGTGCCAGCAGTTCCCTCATAGCTAGCACAGATACGCAGTATTTT. Protein: CASSSLIASTDTQYF.

The chain is built from TRBV5-1 and TRBJ2-1, with 9 bases fitting TRBD1. Losses at the gene ends were 6 bases for V and 4 bases for J; bases not matched to a gene: 8. The CDR3 covers 15 residues. Germline V gene lookup returns CDR1 SGHRS and CDR2 YFSETQ. In DNA form, the CDR3 reads TGCGCCAGCATAGGGGGACAGGGAGGGTACAATGAGCAGTTCTTC. Translation: CASIGGQGGYNEQFF.

As DNA, the CDR3 is TGTGCCAGTAGTATCGGCGGACAGGTTAATCAGCCCCAGCATTTT. This gives the protein CASSIGGQVNQPQHF. The rearrangement uses TRBV19 and TRBJ1-5; 7 nucleotides agree with TRBD1. Germline CDR1 is LNHDA and CDR2 is SQIVND (reference sequence). CDR3 length equals 15 residues. V trimming: 3 bases; J trimming: 4 bases; junction bases outside the gene matches: 6.

The chain joins TRBV7-2 to TRBJ2-5, with 7 bases aligning to TRBD1. V was pared by 5 bases and J by 7 bases, with 7 bases of the junction left unmatched. This CDR3 is built from 13 residues. From germline, CDR1 is SGHTA and CDR2 FQGNSA. The CDR3 bases are TGTGCCAGCAGCCCGACAGGGAGCGGGACCCAGTACTTC. Its translation: CASSPTGSGTQYF.

In its sample, this clone was seen a few times. V and J are TRBV9 and TRBJ2-1, with a tentative D call TRBD2 (7 bases). The CDR3 is made up of 16 amino acids. Germline CDR1 reads SGDLS; CDR2 reads YYNGEE. Trimming removed 0 bases from V and 6 bases from J, with 16 bases in between. The CDR3, as DNA: TGTGCCAGCAGCGTAGAGGGGGGGTGGACACCCAATGAGCAGTTCTTC. Protein sequence: CASSVEGGWTPNEQFF.

V gene TRBV5-4 combines with J gene TRBJ2-1, with TRBD1 matching 7 bases. The CDR3 spans 14 residues. The germline gives CDR1 SGHNT, CDR2 YYREEE (reference sequence). After removal of 4 bases from V and 9 bases from J, the junction contained 10 bases not matched to a gene. CDR3: CASSQRQGLTEQFF. The DNA for the CDR3 is TGTGCCAGCAGCCAACGACAGGGTTTGACTGAGCAGTTCTTC.

The chain combines TRBV3-1 (or the pseudogene TRBV3-2) with TRBJ2-5, with 13 bases lining up with TRBD2. The CDR3 extends over 16 amino acids. From germline, CDR1 is LGHDT and CDR2 YNNKEL (reference sequence). With V trimmed by 5 bases and J by 5 bases, 8 bases remained unmatched. The CDR3 loop reads CASSTRTSGSSETQYF. The DNA of the CDR3 is TGTGCCAGCAGCACCCGGACTAGCGGGAGCTCTGAGACCCAGTACTTC.

Worth noting for this clone: The junction departs from germline at one end; a sequencing error may be responsible. The chain joins TRBV5-1 to TRBJ2-2; 7 bases fit TRBD1. Germline V gene lookup returns CDR1 SGHRS and CDR2 YFSETQ. The CDR3 has 13 amino acids. CDR3 residues: CASSLSGDSFALF. CDR3 DNA: TGCGCCAGCAGCTTGTCAGGGGACAGCTTTGCGCTTTTT.

This clone appeared once. This chain connects TRBV6-2 or TRBV6-3 to TRBJ1-2; 12 positions match TRBD1. The germline gives CDR1 MNHEY, CDR2 SVGEGT. The CDR3 extends over 16 amino acids. V lost 5 bases to trimming and J lost 4 bases; unmatched junction nucleotides: 8. CDR3 sequence: CASSASGQGAFYGYTF. CDR3 nucleotide sequence: TGTGCCAGCAGTGCCTCGGGACAGGGGGCTTTCTATGGCTACACCTTC.

This chain joins TRBV9 and TRBJ1-2; D not certain. This CDR3 contains 17 residues. CDR1 and CDR2 (germline): SGDLS, YYNGEE. Between the trimmed V and J ends, which lost 0 bases and 3 bases, there was a span of 18 bases. The CDR3 bases are TGTGCCAGCAGCGTAGCTCGTCACGCTGGGCCCCACTATGGCTACACCTTC. It is translated as CASSVARHAGPHYGYTF.

V usage is TRBV9 and J usage is TRBJ1-1; a weak D match, TRBD1 (5 bases). Germline CDR1 SGDLS, CDR2 YYNGEE. V was shortened by 0 bases and J by 2 bases, with 14 bases between the two germline ends. The CDR3 is 16 residues long. In DNA, the CDR3 is TGTGCCAGCAGCGTAGACGAGGGGACTCTCAACACTGAAGCTTTCTTT. Translation gives CASSVDEGTLNTEAFF.

The chain joins TRBV7-8 to TRBJ1-2, with D maybe TRBD1 (5 bases). The V end lost 0 bases, the J end lost 2 bases, and 13 bases lay between the germline ends. This CDR3 region has 16 residues. Germline V gives CDR1 SGHVS, CDR2 FQNEAQ. The CDR3: CASSLARMTENYGYTF. CDR3 DNA: TGTGCCAGCAGCTTAGCGCGCATGACAGAAAACTATGGCTACACCTTC.

The chain combines TRBV28 with TRBJ1-6; no clear D gene. Between the trimmed V and J ends, which lost 6 bases and 6 bases, there was a span of 9 bases. The CDR3 length is 13 residues. The germline CDR1 and CDR2 sequences are MDHEN and SYDVKM. CDR3 DNA sequence: TGTGCCAGCAGCCAAATCGGTAATTCACCCCTCCACTTT. Its protein product is CASSQIGNSPLHF.

A single count supports this clone. This chain uses TRBV29-1 with TRBJ2-7; perhaps TRBD1 as D (6 bases). CDR1 SQVTM and CDR2 ANQGSEA come from the germline V gene. Trimming took 5 bases from V and 3 from J, leaving 11 bases between them. CDR3 length: 12 amino acids. This chain's CDR3 is CSVLRDNYEQYF. DNA for the CDR3: TGCAGCGTTCTCCGGGACAACTACGAGCAGTACTTC.